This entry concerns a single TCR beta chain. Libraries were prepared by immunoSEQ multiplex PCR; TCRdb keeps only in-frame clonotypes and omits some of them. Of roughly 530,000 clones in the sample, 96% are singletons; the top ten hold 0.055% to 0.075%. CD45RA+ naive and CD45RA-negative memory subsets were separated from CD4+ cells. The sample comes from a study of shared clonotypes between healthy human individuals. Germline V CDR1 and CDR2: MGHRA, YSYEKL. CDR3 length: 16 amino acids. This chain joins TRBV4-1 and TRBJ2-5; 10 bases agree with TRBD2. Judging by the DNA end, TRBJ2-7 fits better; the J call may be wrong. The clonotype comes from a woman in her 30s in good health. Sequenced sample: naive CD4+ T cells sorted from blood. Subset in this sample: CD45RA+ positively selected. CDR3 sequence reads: CASSQEKREGRYEQYF. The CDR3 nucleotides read TGCGCCAGCAGCCAAGAAAAGCGGGAGGGCCGATACGAGCAGTACTTC.